A selection of T cell receptor beta chains follows, all from one sample in a study of blood T cell repertoires in COVID-19. The table came from immunoSEQ multiplex PCR; TCRdb's copy has only in-frame clones and leaves some out. The data contain some 250,000 clones, roughly nine tenths of them singletons. Input material: PBMCs or T cells enriched from blood (not recorded which). All receptors come from a human donor in a cohort exposed to, infected with or recovered from COVID-19 (not recorded which). The donor label of this sample is uncertain. Both conserved end residues are part of each CDR3. Each record gives: D gene, V gene, J gene, CDR3 protein. A D gene is named only where the DNA matches it firmly.

d_call: TRBD1; v_call: TRBV5-6; j_call: TRBJ2-5; cdr3_aa: CASSSLDRGRETQYF
d_call: NA; v_call: TRBV5-8; j_call: TRBJ2-7; cdr3_aa: CASSFQSGLPSSYEQYF
d_call: TRBD1; v_call: TRBV6-5; j_call: TRBJ1-1; cdr3_aa: CASSFGQGVAEAFF
d_call: NA; v_call: TRBV10-3; j_call: TRBJ1-1; cdr3_aa: CAISAGVPGAFF
d_call: TRBD2; v_call: TRBV10-3; j_call: TRBJ2-3; cdr3_aa: CAIRGTSPDTQYF
d_call: TRBD1; v_call: TRBV28; j_call: TRBJ1-1; cdr3_aa: CASSLPLGQGGNTEAFF
d_call: TRBD2; v_call: TRBV5-1; j_call: TRBJ2-1; cdr3_aa: CASSLASFAGDYNEQFF
d_call: TRBD2; v_call: TRBV30; j_call: TRBJ2-1; cdr3_aa: CAWSLRTSGGSNEQFF
d_call: NA; v_call: TRBV5-1; j_call: TRBJ1-2; cdr3_aa: CASSLGRNYGYTF
d_call: NA; v_call: TRBV7-9; j_call: TRBJ2-7; cdr3_aa: CASSFPSGPYEQYF
d_call: NA; v_call: TRBV7-9; j_call: TRBJ1-3; cdr3_aa: CASSLITPASGNTIYF
d_call: NA; v_call: TRBV2; j_call: TRBJ2-3; cdr3_aa: CASSEAPGSVTQYF
d_call: TRBD1; v_call: TRBV5-1; j_call: TRBJ1-1; cdr3_aa: CASSSGQGSTEAFF
d_call: NA; v_call: TRBV5-1; j_call: TRBJ1-5; cdr3_aa: CASSRDGGKPQHF
d_call: TRBD1; v_call: TRBV19; j_call: TRBJ1-2; cdr3_aa: CASSAGTGNRYGYTF
d_call: TRBD1; v_call: TRBV9; j_call: TRBJ1-4; cdr3_aa: CASSVAGTGGGKLFF
d_call: TRBD2; v_call: TRBV24-1; j_call: TRBJ2-5; cdr3_aa: CATSAIGLAGGRETQYF
d_call: TRBD1; v_call: TRBV4-2; j_call: TRBJ2-1; cdr3_aa: CASSQEGQGGDEQFF
d_call: TRBD2; v_call: TRBV11-2; j_call: TRBJ2-5; cdr3_aa: CASSLDEEGLARETQYF
d_call: TRBD1; v_call: TRBV6-1; j_call: TRBJ2-7; cdr3_aa: CASSDPPPTGALHEQYF
d_call: TRBD2; v_call: TRBV6-4; j_call: TRBJ2-3; cdr3_aa: CASSDSYGGGRDTQYF
d_call: NA; v_call: TRBV6-5; j_call: TRBJ2-5; cdr3_aa: CASSSLSGHQETQYF
d_call: TRBD1; v_call: TRBV29-1; j_call: TRBJ2-2; cdr3_aa: CSVRDRVNAGELFF
d_call: NA; v_call: TRBV27; j_call: TRBJ2-5; cdr3_aa: CASSGHHLQETQYF
d_call: TRBD1; v_call: TRBV24-1; j_call: TRBJ1-5; cdr3_aa: CATSDPADRGSNQPQHF
d_call: TRBD1; v_call: TRBV5-8; j_call: TRBJ1-1; cdr3_aa: CASSPGRGSTEAFF
d_call: TRBD1; v_call: TRBV27; j_call: TRBJ1-1; cdr3_aa: CASRGQGDTEAFF
d_call: NA; v_call: TRBV7-2; j_call: TRBJ1-1; cdr3_aa: CASSPGGTNTEAFF
d_call: NA; v_call: TRBV5-8; j_call: TRBJ2-2; cdr3_aa: CASSLLGGFDTGELFF
d_call: NA; v_call: TRBV1; j_call: TRBJ1-5; cdr3_aa: CGDSRNSNQPQHF
d_call: TRBD1; v_call: TRBV3-1/TRBV3-2; j_call: TRBJ2-1; cdr3_aa: CASSQGQGVYNEQFF
d_call: TRBD2; v_call: TRBV7-3; j_call: TRBJ2-2; cdr3_aa: CASSSAGLTRTGELFF
d_call: NA; v_call: TRBV2; j_call: TRBJ1-2; cdr3_aa: CATGPTVNYGYTF
d_call: TRBD1; v_call: TRBV6-5; j_call: TRBJ1-5; cdr3_aa: CAGRGQLDQPQHF
d_call: TRBD2; v_call: TRBV24-1; j_call: TRBJ2-5; cdr3_aa: CATSDHPSGGSGETQYF
d_call: TRBD1; v_call: TRBV19; j_call: TRBJ1-2; cdr3_aa: CASSSITFGQGIYGYTF